A single T cell receptor beta chain is shown here with its context. The antigen it recognizes is unknown. Nothing much larger sits one base from this clone, and base qualities are not available. The sample belongs to a study of blood T cell repertoires in COVID-19 (dated by TCRdb to 2020 to 2021). Looking at the study overall: The collaborator samples originated in the United States, Italy and Spain and spanned the acute and convalescent phases of COVID-19. Where available, HLA class I and class II types were taken from metadata supplied by the sample provider and were not determined by assay-based typing. The sample metadata nearly always contained a de-identified subject ID, COVID-19 status, age in years and sex. The prospective study material was composed of cDNA or gDNA derived from T cells, B-cell-depleted T cells, or PBMCs. The repertoires were made available in a free public database intended to serve as a resource for research on the immune response to SARS-CoV-2. Deeply sampled blood TCRbeta repertoires from subjects exposed to, actively infected with, or recovered from COVID-19 were included in the dataset. Samples were obtained from the ongoing ImmuneRACE study (first 160 participants) and from over 1,000 subjects provided by 6 global collaborators. General findings and caveats noted by the study authors: The quantity of clinical and demographic metadata differed by source and by participant and was supplied without curation.

In Seattle, one collaborating source enrolled patients while the infection was active and tracked those patients longitudinally over the course of disease. Collaborating institutions collected whole blood in K2EDTA tubes following their own protocols. For TCRbeta analysis, collaborators shipped samples in one of three forms: frozen whole blood, isolated PBMCs, or DNA extracted from either of those sample types. TCRbeta CDR3 regions were amplified from genomic DNA by means of the immunoSEQ Assay, a bias-controlled multiplex PCR. For the original study's pipeline: The number of nucleated cells in each sample was estimated by amplification of reference gene primers within the assay. To quantify the absolute abundance of each unique TCRbeta CDR3 rearrangement, sequence reads were collapsed and filtered. Productive Simpson clonality was computed per sample as the square root of Simpson's diversity index over productive rearrangements. The clones in this table, taken by TCRdb from immuneACCESS, are in-frame only. Not every clone is retained; where verified, under half of the shortfall comes from an unresolved V gene, and the cause of the rest is unknown. Clone size and V and J calls were adopted from that table, with D and trimming inferred from the DNA. This sample lists about 250,000 clones; about 82% were detected once. The biggest ten clones account for 4.5% to 5.5% of the sample.

Unmatched junction bases come to 9, with V trimmed by 6 bases and J by 5 bases. Measured from the cysteine to the phenylalanine, the CDR3 is 14 residues long. Just CDR3 DNA is preserved here, 42 bases in frame from base 1. CDR1 and CDR2 are read off the germline V gene as SNHLY and FYNNEI. The source material was peripheral blood. The sequence was obtained from a man over 45 with COVID-19, enrolled during active disease. Recombination connected TRBV2 to TRBJ2-7; 8 bases in between match TRBD2. CDR3 loop: CASRPAGGGHEQYF. At the DNA level, the sequence is TGTGCCAGCAGACCAGCCGGGGGGGGTCACGAGCAGTACTTC.